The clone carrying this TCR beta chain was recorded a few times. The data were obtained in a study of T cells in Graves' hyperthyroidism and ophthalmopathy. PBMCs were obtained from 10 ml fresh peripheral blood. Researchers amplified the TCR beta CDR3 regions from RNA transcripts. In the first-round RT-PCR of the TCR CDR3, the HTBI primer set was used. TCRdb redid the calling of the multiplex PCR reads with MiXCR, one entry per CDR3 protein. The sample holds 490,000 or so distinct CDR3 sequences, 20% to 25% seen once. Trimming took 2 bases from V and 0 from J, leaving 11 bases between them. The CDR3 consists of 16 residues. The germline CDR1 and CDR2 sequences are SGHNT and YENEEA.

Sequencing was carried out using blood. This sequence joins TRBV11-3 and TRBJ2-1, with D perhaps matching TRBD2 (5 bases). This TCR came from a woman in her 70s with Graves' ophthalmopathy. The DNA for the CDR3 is TGTGCCAGCAGCTTACGGCGGGTCTACTCCTACAATGAGCAGTTCTTC. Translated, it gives CASSLRRVYSYNEQFF.